Below are 18 T cell receptor beta chains sequenced from a single sample in a study of blood T cells in healthy people across ages. PCR was performed a second time for 7 to 11 cycles using a sample-barcoded 5' primer and a J-beta primer mix. TCRdb independently ran MiXCR on the 5' RACE reads; one entry per CDR3 protein. The data contain around 620,000 distinct CDR3 sequences, 25% to 30% of them singletons. Material: blood. The receptors were sampled from a woman in her sixties or seventies in good health.

This clonotype was detected a few times. The CDR3 DNA follows: TGTGCCAGCAGTTTAGCGTCGGGGGCGATCTACGAGCAGTACTTC. Protein: CASSLASGAIYEQYF. V usage is TRBV12-3 or TRBV12-4 and J usage is TRBJ2-1; the D call may be TRBD1 or TRBD2 (6 bases each). The DNA matches TRBJ2-7 better at its end, which makes the J call doubtful. The CDR3 sequence is 15 residues long.

This chain connects TRBV27 to TRBJ2-7; D gene unclear. Germline CDR1 MNHEY, CDR2 SMNVEV (reference sequence). CDR3 length: 14 residues. Trimming took off 5 bases at V and 0 bases at J, with 11 bases between the two ends. The DNA for the CDR3 is TGTGCCAGCAGTCAAAGGGCTAGCTCCTACGAGCAGTACTTC. This encodes CASSQRASSYEQYF.

The J gene is TRBJ1-5, the V gene TRBV6-2 or TRBV6-3; D is undetermined. The germline V and J ends were trimmed by 7 bases and 1 base, with 17 bases remaining between them. Germline lookup yields CDR1 MNHEY and CDR2 SVGEGT. This CDR3 region has 16 residues. CDR3 nucleotide sequence: TGTGCCAGCAATTGGCGGGGTTTGGGAAGCAATCAGCCCCAGCATTTT. Translated, it gives CASNWRGLGSNQPQHF.

CDR3 sequence: CSVGEENTEAFF. Written as DNA, the CDR3 is TGCAGCGTTGGAGAAGAGAACACTGAAGCTTTCTTT. This chain connects TRBV29-1 to TRBJ1-1; D remains ambiguous. Germline V gives CDR1 SQVTM, CDR2 ANQGSEA. V lost 4 bases to trimming and J lost 1 base, with 7 bases between them. This CDR3 has 12 residues.

This chain links TRBV18 with TRBJ2-5; unclear D gene. CDR3 length: 13 residues. V was shortened by 6 bases and J by 4 bases, with 12 bases between the two germline ends. CDR1 and CDR2 (germline): KGHSH, LQKENI. The CDR3, as DNA: TGTGCCAGCTCGTCAGCCCTCTCAGAGACCCAGTACTTC. The encoded protein is CASSSALSETQYF.

Concerning this clonotype: The junction differs from germline at one of its ends, possibly a read error. The chain couples TRBV5-1 to TRBJ2-5; weak D call: TRBD2 (6 bases). Looked up from germline, CDR1 is SGHRS and CDR2 is YFSETQ. This CDR3 is built from 14 residues. Here the CDR3 DNA reads TGCGTCAGCAGCTTGGCGGCGGGACAAGAGACCCAGTACTTC. Its protein product is CVSSLAAGQETQYF.

This clonotype was counted only a few times. The chain employs TRBV6-6 and TRBJ2-7, with 7 bases aligning to TRBD1. The CDR3 spans 15 residues. Germline values: CDR1 MNHNY, CDR2 SVGAGI (reference sequence). The ends lost 4 bases at V and 1 base at J; junction bases unmatched: 7. The CDR3 is CASSSYTGASYEQYF. CDR3 nucleotide sequence: TGTGCCAGCAGTTCCTATACAGGGGCTTCCTACGAGCAGTACTTC.

This clonotype was counted between two and nine times. V gene TRBV5-1 combines with J gene TRBJ2-5; 11 positions match TRBD1. V trimming: 6 bases; J trimming: 5 bases; junction bases outside the gene matches: 18. CDR3 length equals 18 residues. Germline V CDR1 and CDR2: SGHRS, YFSETQ. CDR3 loop: CASMPSPLRTGGGETQYF. The CDR3 DNA reads as TGCGCCAGCATGCCTTCCCCGTTGAGGACAGGGGGCGGGGAGACCCAGTACTTC.

The chain has TRBV9 and TRBJ2-3; D ambiguous. The CDR3 is 12 residues long. V lost 0 bases to trimming and J lost 5 bases, with 4 bases between them. Per the germline V gene, CDR1 is SGDLS and CDR2 is YYNGEE. The CDR3 protein is CASSVDVDTQYF. The CDR3 DNA is TGTGCCAGCAGCGTAGATGTAGATACGCAGTATTTT. Full variable domain (missing parts from reference TRBV9 and TRBJ2-3): DSGVTQTPKHLITATGQRVTLRCSPRSGDLSVYWYQQSLDQGLQFLIQYYNGEERAKGNILERFSAQQFPDLHSELNLSSLELGDSALYFCASSVDVDTQYFGPGTRLTVL.

This clonotype was seen a few times. The chain has TRBV20-1 and TRBJ2-1; 7 bases line up with TRBD1. This CDR3 has 14 residues. The junction had 8 bases not matched to a gene; V was cut back by 4 bases and J by 5 bases. In germline, CDR1 is DFQATT, CDR2 SNEGSKA (reference sequence). CDR3 sequence (DNA): TGCAGTGCTAAGGATAGACAGGGCCACAATGAGCAGTTCTTC. As protein: CSAKDRQGHNEQFF.

The rearrangement uses TRBV5-4 and TRBJ2-7; 12 bases line up with TRBD2. V lost 4 bases and J lost 6; bases outside the gene matches: 8. Germline CDR1 and CDR2: SGHNT and YYREEE (reference sequence). The CDR3 totals 15 residues. The CDR3 region has the DNA TGTGCCAGCAGCACCCCTAGCGGGGGGGCCCGCGAGCAGTACTTC. This sequence encodes CASSTPSGGAREQYF.

The chain employs TRBV20-1 and TRBJ1-4; TRBD1 matches 7 bases. Germline V CDR1 and CDR2: DFQATT, SNEGSKA (reference sequence). The CDR3 has 15 residues. After removal of 2 bases from V and 7 bases from J, the junction contained 10 bases not matched to a gene. The CDR3 DNA reads as TGCAGTGCTAGAATTACCGGGACAGCAGCTGAAAAACTGTTTTTT. This translates into CSARITGTAAEKLFF.

The chain employs TRBV5-1 and TRBJ1-1; TRBD1 might be the D (6 bases). The CDR3 is 15 residues long. Trimming removed 5 bases at V and 4 bases at J, with 18 bases between. Germline CDR1 SGHRS, CDR2 YFSETQ. CDR3 sequence: CASRRQGTPGTEAFF. The CDR3 bases are TGCGCCAGCAGGAGGCAGGGGACCCCCGGCACTGAAGCTTTCTTT. Supplemented by reference TRBV5-1 and TRBJ1-1, the full variable domain reads KAGVTQTPRYLIKTRGQQVTLSCSPISGHRSVSWYQQTPGQGLQFLFEYFSETQRNKGNFPGRFSGRQFSNSRSEMNVSTLELGDSALYLCASRRQGTPGTEAFFGQGTRLTVV.

This clonotype appeared a few times. The chain is built from TRBV4-1 and TRBJ2-5; no firm D call. The J call may be mistaken, given a closer DNA end match to TRBJ2-7. The germline gives CDR1 MGHRA, CDR2 YSYEKL. The CDR3 loop spans 17 amino acids. The CDR3 bases are TGCGCCAGCAGCCAAGATCCGGACGCGGCGTGGAAGTACGAGCAGTACTTC. Its protein is CASSQDPDAAWKYEQYF.

The chain has TRBV7-2 and TRBJ1-5; no clear D gene. CDR3 length: 15 amino acids. Germline V CDR1 and CDR2: SGHTA, FQGNSA. V was shortened by 2 bases and J by 3 bases, with 11 bases between the two germline ends. The DNA of the CDR3 is TGTGCCAGCAGCTTAACGTACGGGCACAATCAGCCCCAGCATTTT. It translates to CASSLTYGHNQPQHF. The whole variable domain, remainder taken from reference TRBV7-2 and TRBJ1-5, is GAGVSQSPSNKVTEKGKDVELRCDPISGHTALYWYRQSLGQGLEFLIYFQGNSAPDKSGLPSDRFSAERTGGSVSTLTIQRTQQEDSAVYLCASSLTYGHNQPQHFGDGTRLSIL.

V usage is TRBV2 and J usage is TRBJ2-5; TRBD1 might be the D (6 bases). V was pared by 4 bases and J by 3 bases, with 9 bases between. Germline V CDR1 and CDR2: SNHLY, FYNNEI. The length of the CDR3 is 13 residues. The CDR3 loop is CASSVDRKETQYF. In DNA, the CDR3 is TGTGCCAGCAGTGTGGACAGAAAAGAGACCCAGTACTTC.

Remarks on this clonotype: Mismatch with germline at one junction end may stem from a read error. The chain uses TRBV14 and TRBJ1-2, with D unclear. There are 16 residues in the CDR3. CDR1 is SGHDN and CDR2 is FVKESK in the germline V gene. The CDR3 is CAGSQVPTGRIYGYTF. Here the CDR3 DNA reads TGTGCCGGCAGCCAAGTTCCGACCGGACGGATCTATGGCTACACCTTC. Complete variable domain (other parts from reference TRBV14 and TRBJ1-2): EAGVTQFPSHSVIEKGQTVTLRCDPISGHDNLYWYRRVMGKEIKFLLHFVKESKQDESGMPNNRFLAERTGGTYSTLKVQPAELEDSGVYFCAGSQVPTGRIYGYTFGSGTRLTVV.

The V gene is TRBV3-1, the J gene TRBJ1-5, with D tentatively TRBD1 (6 bases). CDR1 LGHDT and CDR2 YNNKEL come from the germline V gene (reference sequence). This CDR3 contains 14 residues. The V end lost 5 bases, the J end lost 1 base, and 9 bases lay between the germline ends. This CDR3 reads CASSKGQSNQPQHF. The CDR3 region has the DNA TGTGCCAGCAGCAAAGGACAGAGCAATCAGCCCCAGCATTTT.